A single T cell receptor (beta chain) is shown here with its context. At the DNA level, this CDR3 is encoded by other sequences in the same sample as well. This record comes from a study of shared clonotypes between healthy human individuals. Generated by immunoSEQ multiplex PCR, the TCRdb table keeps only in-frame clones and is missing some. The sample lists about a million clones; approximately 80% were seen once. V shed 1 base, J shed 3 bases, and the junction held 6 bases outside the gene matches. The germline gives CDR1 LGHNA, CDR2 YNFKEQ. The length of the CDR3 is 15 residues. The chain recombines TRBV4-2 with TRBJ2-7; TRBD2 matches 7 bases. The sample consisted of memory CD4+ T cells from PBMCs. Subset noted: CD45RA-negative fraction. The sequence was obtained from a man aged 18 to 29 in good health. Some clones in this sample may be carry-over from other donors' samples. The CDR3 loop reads CASSQVGGSGYEQYF. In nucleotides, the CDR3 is TGTGCCAGCAGCCAAGTCGGCGGGAGCGGCTACGAGCAGTACTTC.